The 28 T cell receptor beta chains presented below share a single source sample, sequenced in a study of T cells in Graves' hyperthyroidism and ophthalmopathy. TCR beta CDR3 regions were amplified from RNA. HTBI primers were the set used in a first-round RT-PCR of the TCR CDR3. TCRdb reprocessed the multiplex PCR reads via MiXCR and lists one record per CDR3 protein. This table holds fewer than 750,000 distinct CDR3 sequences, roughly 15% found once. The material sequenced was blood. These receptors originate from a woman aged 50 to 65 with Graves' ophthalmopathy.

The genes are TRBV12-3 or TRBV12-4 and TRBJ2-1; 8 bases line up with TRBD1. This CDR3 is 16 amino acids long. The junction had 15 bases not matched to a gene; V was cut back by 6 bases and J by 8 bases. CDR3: CASRRRVAGGMDEQFF. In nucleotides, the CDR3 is TGTGCCAGCAGGCGCCGGGTTGCAGGGGGCATGGATGAGCAGTTCTTC.

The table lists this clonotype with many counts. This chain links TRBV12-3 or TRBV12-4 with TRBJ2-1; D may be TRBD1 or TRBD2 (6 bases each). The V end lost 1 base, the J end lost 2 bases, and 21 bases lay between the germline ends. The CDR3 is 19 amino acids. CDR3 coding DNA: TGTGCCAGCAGTTTAGACCCCTCCGTTGAGGGGGGACCCTACAATGAGCAGTTCTTC. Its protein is CASSLDPSVEGGPYNEQFF.

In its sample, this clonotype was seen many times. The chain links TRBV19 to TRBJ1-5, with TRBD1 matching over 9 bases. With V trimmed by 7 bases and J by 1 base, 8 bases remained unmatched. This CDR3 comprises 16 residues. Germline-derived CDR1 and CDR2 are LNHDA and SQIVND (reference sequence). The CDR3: CASTPGQGRSNQPQHF. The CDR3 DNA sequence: TGTGCCAGTACCCCGGGACAGGGTAGGAGCAATCAGCCCCAGCATTTT.

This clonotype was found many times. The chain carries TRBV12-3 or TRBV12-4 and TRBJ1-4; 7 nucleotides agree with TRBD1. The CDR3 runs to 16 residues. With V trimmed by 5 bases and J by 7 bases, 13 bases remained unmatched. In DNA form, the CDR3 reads TGTGCCAGCAGTCTCAGGGTGAGGGGGCTTGGTGAAAAACTGTTTTTT. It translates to CASSLRVRGLGEKLFF.

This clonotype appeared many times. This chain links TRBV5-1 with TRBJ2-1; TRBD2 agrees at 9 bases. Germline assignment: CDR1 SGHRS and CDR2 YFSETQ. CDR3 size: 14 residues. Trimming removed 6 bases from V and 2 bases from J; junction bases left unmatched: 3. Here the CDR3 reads CASIASGTYNEQFF. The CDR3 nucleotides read TGCGCCAGCATCGCTAGCGGGACCTACAATGAGCAGTTCTTC.

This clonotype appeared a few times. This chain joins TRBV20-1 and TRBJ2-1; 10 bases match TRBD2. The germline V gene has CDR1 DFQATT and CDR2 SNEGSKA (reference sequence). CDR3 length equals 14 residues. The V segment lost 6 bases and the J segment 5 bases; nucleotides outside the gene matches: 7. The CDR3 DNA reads TGCAGTGCGCTTACTAGCGGGATCCACAATGAGCAGTTCTTC. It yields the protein CSALTSGIHNEQFF.

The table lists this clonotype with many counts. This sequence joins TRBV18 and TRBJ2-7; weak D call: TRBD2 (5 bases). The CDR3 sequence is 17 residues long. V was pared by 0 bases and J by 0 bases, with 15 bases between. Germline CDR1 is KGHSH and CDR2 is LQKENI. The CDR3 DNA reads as TGTGCCAGCTCACCACCTGGATACGGGGAGAGCTCCTACGAGCAGTACTTC. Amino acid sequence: CASSPPGYGESSYEQYF. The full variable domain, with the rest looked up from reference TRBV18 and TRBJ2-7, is NAGVMQNPRHLVRRRGQEARLRCSPMKGHSHVYWYRQLPEEGLKFMVYLQKENIIDESGMPKERFSAEFPKEGPSILRIQQVVRGDSAAYFCASSPPGYGESSYEQYFGPGTRLTVT.

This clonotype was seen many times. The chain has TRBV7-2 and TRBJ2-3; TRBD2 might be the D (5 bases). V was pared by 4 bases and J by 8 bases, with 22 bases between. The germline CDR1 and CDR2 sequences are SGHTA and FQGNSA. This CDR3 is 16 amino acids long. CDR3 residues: CASSSGVQASRSTQYF. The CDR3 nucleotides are TGTGCCAGCAGCTCCGGGGTTCAGGCCAGCCGGAGTACGCAGTATTTT.

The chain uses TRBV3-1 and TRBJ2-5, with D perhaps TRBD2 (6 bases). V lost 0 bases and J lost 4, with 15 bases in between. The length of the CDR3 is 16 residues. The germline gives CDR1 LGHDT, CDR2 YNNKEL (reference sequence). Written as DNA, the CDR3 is TGTGCCAGCAGCCAAGAGGGTAGCCGGCGGGGAGAGACCCAGTACTTC. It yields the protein CASSQEGSRRGETQYF.

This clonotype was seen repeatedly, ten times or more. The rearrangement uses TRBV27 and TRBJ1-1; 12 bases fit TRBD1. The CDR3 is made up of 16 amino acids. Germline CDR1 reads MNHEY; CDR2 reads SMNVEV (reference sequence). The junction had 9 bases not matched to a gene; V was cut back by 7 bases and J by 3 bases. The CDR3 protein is CASTPGTGGRYTEAFF. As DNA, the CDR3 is TGTGCCAGCACCCCCGGGACAGGGGGCCGGTACACTGAAGCTTTCTTT.

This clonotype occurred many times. CDR3 region: CASSKVSTSGADTQYF. CDR3 DNA: TGTGCCAGCAGCAAAGTTTCGACTAGCGGTGCAGATACGCAGTATTTT. V usage is TRBV12-3 or TRBV12-4 and J usage is TRBJ2-3, with 9 bases identical to TRBD2. This CDR3 has 16 residues. V was clipped by 6 bases and J by 4 bases; unmatched bases: 11.

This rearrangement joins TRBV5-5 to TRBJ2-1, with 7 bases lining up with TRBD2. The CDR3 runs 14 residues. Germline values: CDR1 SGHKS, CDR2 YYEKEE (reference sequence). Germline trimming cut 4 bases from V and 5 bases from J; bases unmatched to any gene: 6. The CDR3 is CASSRDYTDNEQFF. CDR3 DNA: TGTGCCAGCAGCCGGGACTACACCGACAATGAGCAGTTCTTC.

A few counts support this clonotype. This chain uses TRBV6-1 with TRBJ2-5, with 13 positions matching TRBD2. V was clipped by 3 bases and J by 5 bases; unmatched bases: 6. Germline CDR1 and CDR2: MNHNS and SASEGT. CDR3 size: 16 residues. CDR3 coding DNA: TGTGCCAGCAGTGATATACTAGCGGGAGGGCGGGAGACCCAGTACTTC. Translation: CASSDILAGGRETQYF.

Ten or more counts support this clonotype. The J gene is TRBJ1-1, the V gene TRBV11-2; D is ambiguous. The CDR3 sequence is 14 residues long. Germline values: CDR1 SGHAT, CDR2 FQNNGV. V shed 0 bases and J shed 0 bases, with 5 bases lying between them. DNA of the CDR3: TGTGCCAGCAGCTTAGATTTCATGAACACTGAAGCTTTCTTT. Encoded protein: CASSLDFMNTEAFF.

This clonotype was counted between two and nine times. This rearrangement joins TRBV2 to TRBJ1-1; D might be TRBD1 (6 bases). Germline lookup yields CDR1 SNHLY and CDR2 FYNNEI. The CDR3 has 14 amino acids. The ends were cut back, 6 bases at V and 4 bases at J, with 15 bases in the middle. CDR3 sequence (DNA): TGTGCCAGCAGGGGGTTCGACAGGACCACTGAAGCTTTCTTT. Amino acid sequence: CASRGFDRTTEAFF.

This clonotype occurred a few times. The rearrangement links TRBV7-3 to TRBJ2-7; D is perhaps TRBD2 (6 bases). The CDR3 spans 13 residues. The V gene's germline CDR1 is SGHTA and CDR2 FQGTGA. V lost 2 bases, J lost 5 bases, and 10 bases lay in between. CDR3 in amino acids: CASSLAREDEQYF. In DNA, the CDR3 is TGTGCCAGCAGCTTAGCGCGGGAAGACGAGCAGTACTTC.

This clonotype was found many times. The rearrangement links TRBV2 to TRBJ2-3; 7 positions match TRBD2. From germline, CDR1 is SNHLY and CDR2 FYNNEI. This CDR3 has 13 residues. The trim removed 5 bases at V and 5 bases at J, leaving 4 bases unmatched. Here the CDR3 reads CASSRGVGDTQYF. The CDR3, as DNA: TGTGCCAGCAGTCGGGGGGTTGGAGATACGCAGTATTTT. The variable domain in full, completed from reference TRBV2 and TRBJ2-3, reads EPEVTQTPSHQVTQMGQEVILRCVPISNHLYFYWYRQILGQKVEFLVSFYNNEISEKSEIFDDQFSVERPDGSNFTLKIRSTKLEDSAMYFCASSRGVGDTQYFGPGTRLTVL.

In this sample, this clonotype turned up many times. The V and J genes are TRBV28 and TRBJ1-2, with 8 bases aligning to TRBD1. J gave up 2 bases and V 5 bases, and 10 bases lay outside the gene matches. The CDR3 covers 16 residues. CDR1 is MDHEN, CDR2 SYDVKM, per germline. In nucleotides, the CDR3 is TGTGCCAGCAGTCCTATCCCCGACAGGGGAAACTATGGCTACACCTTC. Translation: CASSPIPDRGNYGYTF.

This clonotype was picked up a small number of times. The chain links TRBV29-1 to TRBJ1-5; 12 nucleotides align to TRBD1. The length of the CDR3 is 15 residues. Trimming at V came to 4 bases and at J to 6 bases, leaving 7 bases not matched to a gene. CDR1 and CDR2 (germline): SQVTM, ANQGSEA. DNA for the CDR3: TGCAGCGTTGCCGCCGGGACAGGGGGCGGTCAGCCCCAGCATTTT. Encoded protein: CSVAAGTGGGQPQHF.

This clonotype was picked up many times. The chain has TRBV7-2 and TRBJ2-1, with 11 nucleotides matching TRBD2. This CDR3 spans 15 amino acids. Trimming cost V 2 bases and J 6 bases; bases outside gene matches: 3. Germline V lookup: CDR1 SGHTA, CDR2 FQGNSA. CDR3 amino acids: CASSLILAGGNEQFF. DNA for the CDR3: TGTGCCAGCAGCTTAATCCTAGCGGGAGGCAATGAGCAGTTCTTC.

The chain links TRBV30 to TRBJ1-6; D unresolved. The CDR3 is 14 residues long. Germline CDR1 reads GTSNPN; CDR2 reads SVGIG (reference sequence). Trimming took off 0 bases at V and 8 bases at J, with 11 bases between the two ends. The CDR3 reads CAWSVKEVDSPLHF. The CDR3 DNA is TGTGCCTGGAGTGTAAAGGAGGTGGATTCACCCCTCCACTTT.

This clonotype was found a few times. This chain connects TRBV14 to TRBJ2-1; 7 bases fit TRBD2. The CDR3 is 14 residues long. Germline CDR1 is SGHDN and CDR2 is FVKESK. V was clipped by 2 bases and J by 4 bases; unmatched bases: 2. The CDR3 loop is CASSQLAVYNEQFF. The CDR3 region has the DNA TGTGCCAGCAGCCAACTAGCGGTTTACAATGAGCAGTTCTTC.

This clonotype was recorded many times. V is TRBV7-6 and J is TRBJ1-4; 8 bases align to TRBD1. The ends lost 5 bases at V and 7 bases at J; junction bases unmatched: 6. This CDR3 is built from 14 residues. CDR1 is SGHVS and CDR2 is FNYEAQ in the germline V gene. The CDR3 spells CASSPDRGAEKLFF. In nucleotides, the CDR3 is TGTGCCAGCAGCCCTGACAGGGGAGCTGAAAAACTGTTTTTT.

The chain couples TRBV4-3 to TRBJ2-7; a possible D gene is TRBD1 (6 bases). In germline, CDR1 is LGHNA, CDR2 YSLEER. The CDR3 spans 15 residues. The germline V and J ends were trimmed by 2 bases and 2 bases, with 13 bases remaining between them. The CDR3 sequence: CASSQTVQGPYEQYF. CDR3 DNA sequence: TGCGCCAGCAGCCAAACCGTACAGGGCCCCTACGAGCAGTACTTC.

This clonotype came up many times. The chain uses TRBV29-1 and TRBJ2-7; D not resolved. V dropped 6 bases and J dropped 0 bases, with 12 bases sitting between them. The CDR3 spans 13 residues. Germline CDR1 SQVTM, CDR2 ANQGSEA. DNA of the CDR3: TGCAGCGTACTACGAGGAGTCTCCTACGAGCAGTACTTC. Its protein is CSVLRGVSYEQYF.

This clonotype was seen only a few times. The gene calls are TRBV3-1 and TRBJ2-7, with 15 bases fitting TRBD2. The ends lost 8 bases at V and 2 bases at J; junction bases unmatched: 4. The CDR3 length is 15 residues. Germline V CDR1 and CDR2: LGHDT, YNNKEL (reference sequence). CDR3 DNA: TGTGCCAGCGGTGGACTAGCGGGAGGGCCCTACGAGCAGTACTTC. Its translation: CASGGLAGGPYEQYF.

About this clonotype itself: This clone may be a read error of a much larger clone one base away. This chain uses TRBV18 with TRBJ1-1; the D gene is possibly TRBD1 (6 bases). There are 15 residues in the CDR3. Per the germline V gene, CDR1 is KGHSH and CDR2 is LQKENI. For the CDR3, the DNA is TGTGCCGGCTCCCAAAGCCGTCAGGGGAGCACTGAAGCTTTCTTT. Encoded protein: CAGSQSRQGSTEAFF.

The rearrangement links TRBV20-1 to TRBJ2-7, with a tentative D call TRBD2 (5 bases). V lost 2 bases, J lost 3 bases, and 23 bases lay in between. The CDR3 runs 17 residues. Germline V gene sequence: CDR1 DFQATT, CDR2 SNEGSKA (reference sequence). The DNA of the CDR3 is TGCAGTGCTAGAACCACAATCGCGAGGGCGACCGACTACGAGCAGTACTTC. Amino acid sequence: CSARTTIARATDYEQYF.